This entry describes one T cell receptor beta chain. No antigen is known for it. V was clipped by 3 bases and J by 10 bases, with 15 bases between them. Germline CDR1 MNHEY, CDR2 SVGEGT. This CDR3 spans 13 amino acids. TCRdb re-analysed the reads in MiXCR, keeping a single row per CDR3 protein. This table has about 920,000 distinct CDR3 sequences, around 32% appearing once. The data were obtained in a study of T cell repertoires in cytomegalovirus infection. Overall study context: Public TCR beta signature analysis indicated the presence of both CMV infection and matching HLA type.

General study findings and limits: Individuals carrying CMV plus the relevant HLA were identified by cumulative frequency of public TCR beta families. HLA-C-restricted, CMV-specific TCR beta clonotypes were dominant ex vivo.

Material: cultured CD8+ T cells from PBMCs, obtained from culture after CMV antigen stimulation. The sequence was collected from a human donor in good health (CMV status not recorded). Some clones in this sample may be carry-over from other donors' samples. The rearrangement links TRBV6-2 or TRBV6-3 to TRBJ1-1; D is possibly TRBD1 (6 bases). CDR3 residues: CASSYGGIYGAFF. CDR3 nucleotide sequence: TGTGCCAGCAGTTATGGGGGCATTTACGGAGCTTTCTTT.